The 32 T cell receptor beta chains reported below all come from one sample, sequenced in a study of cytomegalovirus exposure and HLA in healthy donors. The PCR ran on 60 Vbeta and 13 Jbeta primers. Only in-frame clones appear in the TCRdb table, and some are missing; sequencing was by immunoSEQ multiplex PCR. Here the sample spans roughly 89,000 clones, about four fifths being singletons. Sequencing was performed on PBMCs. Every receptor here comes from a woman in her thirties in good health and CMV-seronegative.

There are a few counts of this clone. The chain carries TRBV28 and TRBJ2-7; 7 nucleotides match TRBD1. V lost 3 bases to trimming and J lost 3 bases; unmatched junction nucleotides: 2. The CDR3 spans 13 residues. Per germline, CDR1 MDHEN and CDR2 SYDVKM. Here the CDR3 reads CASSLNRGYEQYF. The CDR3 bases are TGTGCCAGCAGTTTGAACAGGGGCTACGAGCAGTACTTC. The full variable domain, completed using reference TRBV28 and TRBJ2-7, is DVKVTQSSRYLVKRTGEKVFLECVQDMDHENMFWYRQDPGLGLRLIYFSYDVKMKEKGDIPEGYSVSREKKERFSLILESASTNQTSMYLCASSLNRGYEQYFGPGTRLTVT.

This clone was seen only once. The CDR3 coding sequence is TGTGCCAGCAGCCAAGACCCGGGATATGGCTACACCTTC. Amino acid sequence: CASSQDPGYGYTF. The chain is built from TRBV4-2 and TRBJ1-2; D not certain. V was pared by 0 bases and J by 5 bases, with 7 bases between. The CDR3 is made up of 13 amino acids. The germline V gene has CDR1 LGHNA and CDR2 YNFKEQ.

This chain joins TRBV10-3 and TRBJ2-1; 8 bases map to TRBD1. The junction had 3 bases not matched to a gene; V was cut back by 10 bases and J by 7 bases. CDR3 length: 11 amino acids. Per germline, CDR1 ENHRY and CDR2 SYGVKD. Here the CDR3 DNA reads TGTGCCAACCGACAGGGGAATGAGCAGTTCTTC. Its protein is CANRQGNEQFF.

The chain combines TRBV4-2 with TRBJ1-4; maybe TRBD1 (5 bases). The CDR3 runs 15 residues. V was clipped by 1 base and J by 3 bases, with 9 bases between them. Germline loops: CDR1 LGHNA, CDR2 YNFKEQ. The CDR3 reads CASSQGEGPNEKLFF. DNA of the CDR3: TGTGCCAGCAGCCAAGGGGAGGGGCCTAATGAAAAACTGTTTTTT.

This chain connects TRBV19 to TRBJ1-2; possibly TRBD1 for D (5 bases). CDR1 and CDR2 from the germline V gene are LNHDA and SQIVND (reference sequence). This CDR3 has 16 amino acids. V was shortened by 4 bases and J by 2 bases, with 17 bases between the two germline ends. CDR3 coding DNA: TGTGCCAGTAGTAAGGGGCCTGGGCACCAGAACTATGGCTACACCTTC. It encodes CASSKGPGHQNYGYTF.

This clone was found once. The rearrangement uses TRBV7-3 and TRBJ1-1; no definite D call. Trimming took off 2 bases at V and 2 bases at J, with 6 bases between the two ends. There are 13 residues in the CDR3. Germline V gene lookup returns CDR1 SGHTA and CDR2 FQGTGA. The CDR3 DNA sequence: TGTGCCAGCAGCTTACCGGGTAACACTGAAGCTTTCTTT. Amino acid sequence: CASSLPGNTEAFF.

The CDR3 protein is CASKRGGGPGWTDTQYF. The CDR3 DNA follows: TGTGCTAGCAAGAGGGGGGGAGGGCCCGGTTGGACAGATACGCAGTATTTT. The chain links TRBV12-5 to TRBJ2-3; a possible D gene is TRBD2 (7 bases). Trimming stripped 9 bases from V and 3 bases from J, with 25 bases between. CDR1 and CDR2 (germline): LGHNT, FRNRAP. This CDR3 contains 17 residues.

The CDR3 sequence: CASSARTGQETQYF. CDR3 DNA: TGTGCCAGCAGCGCCAGAACAGGGCAAGAGACCCAGTACTTC. The chain has TRBV5-4 and TRBJ2-5; possible D gene TRBD1, 6 bases. Germline V gene data show CDR1 as SGHNT and CDR2 as YYREEE (reference sequence). This CDR3 has 14 amino acids. Trimming shortened V by 4 bases and J by 2 bases, and 12 bases separated the two germline ends.

The chain has TRBV7-8 and TRBJ2-1; 12 bases are a match to TRBD2. Germline-derived CDR1 and CDR2 are SGHVS and FQNEAQ. V was clipped by 5 bases and J by 13 bases; unmatched bases: 9. CDR3 length: 14 amino acids. The CDR3 DNA is TGTGCCAGCAGCCCACAGACTAGCGGGAGTCCTCAGTTCTTC. Its protein is CASSPQTSGSPQFF.

The genes are TRBV9 and TRBJ2-1, with D tentatively TRBD2 (5 bases). Germline V gene sequence: CDR1 SGDLS, CDR2 YYNGEE. The length of the CDR3 is 14 residues. Trimming left V 0 bases short and J 5 bases short, with 9 bases between. The CDR3 sequence: CASSVGGPHNEQFF. The CDR3 DNA reads TGTGCCAGCAGCGTAGGCGGGCCTCACAATGAGCAGTTCTTC.

This chain uses TRBV6-6 with TRBJ1-1; D uncertain. V was shortened by 6 bases and J by 6 bases, with 14 bases between the two germline ends. CDR3 length equals 13 residues. Germline V lookup: CDR1 MNHNY, CDR2 SVGAGI (reference sequence). The CDR3 here is CASRNYGVSEAFF. CDR3 bases: TGTGCCAGCAGGAACTACGGAGTCTCTGAAGCTTTCTTT.

This chain uses TRBV7-9 with TRBJ2-7; TRBD1 agrees at 10 bases. Germline V lookup: CDR1 SEHNR, CDR2 FQNEAQ (reference sequence). CDR3 size: 15 residues. Germline trimming cut 3 bases from V and 4 bases from J; bases unmatched to any gene: 6. In nucleotides, the CDR3 is TGTGCCAGCAGCTTCTCCTTGGGACAGGGGTACGAGCAGTACTTC. It is translated as CASSFSLGQGYEQYF. Combining the CDR3 with reference TRBV7-9 and TRBJ2-7 gives the whole variable domain DTGVSQNPRHKITKRGQNVTFRCDPISEHNRLYWYRQTLGQGPEFLTYFQNEAQLEKSRLLSDRFSAERPKGSFSTLEIQRTEQGDSAMYLCASSFSLGQGYEQYFGPGTRLTVT.

V usage is TRBV27 and J usage is TRBJ1-2, with D possibly being TRBD1 (6 bases). Trimming took off 5 bases at V and 3 bases at J, with 25 bases between the two ends. This CDR3 is built from 18 residues. Germline CDR1 MNHEY, CDR2 SMNVEV (reference sequence). The CDR3 spells CASSPSPILTGLDYGYTF. The CDR3, as DNA: TGTGCCAGCAGTCCATCGCCCATCCTGACAGGTTTGGACTATGGCTACACCTTC.

V usage is TRBV5-1 and J usage is TRBJ2-1; 8 positions match TRBD2. V trimming: 6 bases; J trimming: 5 bases; junction bases outside the gene matches: 7. This CDR3 is built from 14 residues. Germline CDR1 reads SGHRS; CDR2 reads YFSETQ. This CDR3 is CASTFGGGNNEQFF. The CDR3 DNA reads as TGCGCCAGCACTTTCGGGGGGGGGAACAATGAGCAGTTCTTC.

For the CDR3, the DNA is TGTGCCAGCAGTGAAGACAGATACACTGAAGCTTTCTTT. This sequence encodes CASSEDRYTEAFF. The genes are TRBV6-4 and TRBJ1-1; D possibly corresponds to TRBD1 (5 bases). Trimming took 3 bases from V and 3 from J, leaving 8 bases between them. The CDR3 is made up of 13 amino acids. Germline V gene sequence: CDR1 MRHNA, CDR2 SNTAGT.

This chain links TRBV5-1 with TRBJ1-2, with 7 bases that match TRBD1. The CDR3 runs to 13 residues. V lost 6 bases, J lost 4 bases, and 6 bases stayed unmatched. Germline V gene data show CDR1 as SGHRS and CDR2 as YFSETQ. The DNA for the CDR3 is TGCGCCAGCACCGATACAGGGGTCTATGGCTACACCTTC. The encoded protein is CASTDTGVYGYTF. The variable domain in full, completed from reference TRBV5-1 and TRBJ1-2, reads KAGVTQTPRYLIKTRGQQVTLSCSPISGHRSVSWYQQTPGQGLQFLFEYFSETQRNKGNFPGRFSGRQFSNSRSEMNVSTLELGDSALYLCASTDTGVYGYTFGSGTRLTVV.

The J gene is TRBJ2-5, the V gene TRBV7-2; D gene unclear. CDR1 and CDR2 (germline): SGHTA, FQGNSA. CDR3 length equals 10 residues. Trimming removed 8 bases at V and 5 bases at J, with 6 bases between. The CDR3 sequence is CASGGETQYF. The CDR3 region has the DNA TGTGCCAGCGGCGGCGAGACCCAGTACTTC.

In regard to this clone: The junction departs from germline at one end; a sequencing error may be responsible. V usage is TRBV7-9 and J usage is TRBJ1-3; 7 bases agree with TRBD1. There are 16 residues in the CDR3. CDR1 is SEHNR, CDR2 FQNEAQ, per germline (reference sequence). CDR3 in DNA: TGTTCCAGCAGCTTAGCTCAGGGGGGCTCTGGAAACACCATATATTTT. This sequence encodes CSSSLAQGGSGNTIYF.

This chain uses TRBV28 with TRBJ2-6; a weak D match, TRBD2 (5 bases). The CDR3 length is 16 residues. Germline lookup yields CDR1 MDHEN and CDR2 SYDVKM. V was trimmed by 7 bases and J by 0 bases, leaving 13 bases between them. The DNA for the CDR3 is TGTGCCAGCAATCCTATGAGGGACTCTGGGGCCAACGTCCTGACTTTC. This codes for CASNPMRDSGANVLTF.

The chain is built from TRBV6-6 and TRBJ1-2; the match to TRBD1 covers 9 bases. CDR1 and CDR2 from the germline V gene are MNHNY and SVGAGI (reference sequence). The CDR3 runs 15 residues. J was trimmed by 3 bases and V by 6 bases; bases with no gene match: 8. CDR3 region: CASSTLQGAYYGYTF. The CDR3 DNA reads TGTGCCAGCAGCACCTTACAGGGGGCTTACTATGGCTACACCTTC.

This clone occurred a few times. This rearrangement joins TRBV5-4 to TRBJ2-2; the match to TRBD2 covers 8 bases. CDR3 length equals 16 residues. The junction had 8 bases not matched to a gene; V was cut back by 3 bases and J by 4 bases. Looked up from germline, CDR1 is SGHNT and CDR2 is YYREEE (reference sequence). CDR3 sequence reads: CASSSESGTSTGELFF. In DNA form, the CDR3 reads TGTGCCAGCAGCTCTGAATCCGGGACTAGCACCGGGGAGCTGTTTTTT.

The CDR3 nucleotides are TGTGCCAGCAGCCAAGATCCACTAGGTCCGAACACCGGGGAGCTGTTTTTT. It translates to CASSQDPLGPNTGELFF. The chain links TRBV4-2 to TRBJ2-2, with D tentatively TRBD2 (5 bases). CDR1 is LGHNA, CDR2 YNFKEQ, per germline. There are 17 residues in the CDR3. V was trimmed by 0 bases and J by 0 bases, leaving 11 bases between them.

There are a few counts of this clone. V gene TRBV7-2 combines with J gene TRBJ1-2; 11 nucleotides line up with TRBD1. Germline V gene sequence: CDR1 SGHTA, CDR2 FQGNSA. The V segment lost 5 bases and the J segment 3 bases; nucleotides outside the gene matches: 14. The CDR3 runs 18 residues. This CDR3 reads CASSAIGQGAKSYYGYTF. CDR3 in DNA: TGTGCCAGCAGCGCTATTGGACAGGGGGCCAAAAGCTACTATGGCTACACCTTC.

The chain joins TRBV5-4 to TRBJ1-2; D may be TRBD1 (5 bases). Trimming took off 2 bases at V and 4 bases at J, with 21 bases between the two ends. The CDR3 is made up of 17 amino acids. CDR1 SGHNT and CDR2 YYREEE come from the germline V gene (reference sequence). The DNA of the CDR3 is TGTGCCAGCAGCTTTGGTGGAGACAACGGCGGGACCTATGGCTACACCTTC. Translating gives CASSFGGDNGGTYGYTF.

The chain uses TRBV4-2 and TRBJ2-5, with D tentatively TRBD2 (6 bases). The last part of the DNA fits TRBJ2-7 better; the J call may be wrong. The CDR3 consists of 13 residues. Germline V gene lookup returns CDR1 LGHNA and CDR2 YNFKEQ. The CDR3 reads CASSHSTSYEQYF. The CDR3 coding sequence is TGTGCCAGCAGCCACTCGACTAGCTACGAGCAGTACTTC.

This rearrangement joins TRBV4-3 to TRBJ2-5, with D possibly TRBD2 on 7 matching bases. The DNA end is a closer match to TRBJ2-7, so the J assignment may be wrong. Germline CDR1 reads LGHNA; CDR2 reads YSLEER. The CDR3 has 17 residues. CDR3: CASSQEGVGGLSYEQYF. The CDR3 nucleotides read TGCGCCAGCAGCCAAGAGGGTGTCGGGGGGCTCTCCTACGAGCAGTACTTC.

This clone was seen more than once but under ten times. The chain links TRBV6-1 to TRBJ1-1, with D unclear. Germline CDR1 reads MNHNS; CDR2 reads SASEGT. The germline V and J ends were trimmed by 5 bases and 1 base, with 14 bases remaining between them. This CDR3 contains 15 residues. The chain's CDR3 is CASSRKGGSNTEAFF. As DNA, the CDR3 is TGTGCCAGCAGTAGGAAAGGCGGCTCGAACACTGAAGCTTTCTTT.

This clone was seen more than once but under ten times. The genes are TRBV6-4 and TRBJ2-1, with 11 nucleotides matching TRBD2. The CDR3 covers 14 residues. Germline CDR1 and CDR2: MRHNA and SNTAGT. The ends lost 7 bases at V and 5 bases at J; junction bases unmatched: 4. CDR3 nucleotide sequence: TGTGCCAGCACTAAACTAGCGGGAGACAATGAGCAGTTCTTC. Residues: CASTKLAGDNEQFF.

The chain recombines TRBV6-1 with TRBJ2-3, with D possibly matching TRBD2 (6 bases). The CDR3 runs 14 residues. V was clipped by 1 base and J by 4 bases, with 9 bases between them. CDR1 MNHNS and CDR2 SASEGT come from the germline V gene. The CDR3 here is CASSEGLASDTQYF. CDR3 in DNA: TGTGCCAGCAGTGAAGGGCTAGCGTCAGATACGCAGTATTTT.

The chain employs TRBV6-1 and TRBJ2-2, with unresolved D. Germline V gene lookup returns CDR1 MNHNS and CDR2 SASEGT. The V and J ends lost 1 base and 6 bases respectively, with 9 bases between them. The CDR3 has 14 amino acids. In DNA, the CDR3 is TGTGCCAGCAGTGAAGGAGTCGAGGCCGGGGAGCTGTTTTTT. It specifies CASSEGVEAGELFF.

The chain is built from TRBV30 and TRBJ1-3, with 9 bases identical to TRBD1. CDR1 is GTSNPN, CDR2 SVGIG, per germline (reference sequence). The V and J ends lost 2 bases and 0 bases, in that order; junction bases with no gene match: 5. The CDR3 runs 16 residues. As DNA, the CDR3 is TGTGCCTGGAGTTCAGGACAGGGGAGCTCTGGAAACACCATATATTTT. As protein: CAWSSGQGSSGNTIYF.

The chain joins TRBV6-5 to TRBJ1-1; 7 nucleotides align to TRBD1. V trimming: 5 bases; J trimming: 0 bases; junction bases outside the gene matches: 3. The length of the CDR3 is 14 residues. Germline V gives CDR1 MNHEY, CDR2 SVGAGI. The CDR3 bases are TGTGCCAGCAGTGAGGACAGGTTGAACACTGAAGCTTTCTTT. It specifies CASSEDRLNTEAFF.